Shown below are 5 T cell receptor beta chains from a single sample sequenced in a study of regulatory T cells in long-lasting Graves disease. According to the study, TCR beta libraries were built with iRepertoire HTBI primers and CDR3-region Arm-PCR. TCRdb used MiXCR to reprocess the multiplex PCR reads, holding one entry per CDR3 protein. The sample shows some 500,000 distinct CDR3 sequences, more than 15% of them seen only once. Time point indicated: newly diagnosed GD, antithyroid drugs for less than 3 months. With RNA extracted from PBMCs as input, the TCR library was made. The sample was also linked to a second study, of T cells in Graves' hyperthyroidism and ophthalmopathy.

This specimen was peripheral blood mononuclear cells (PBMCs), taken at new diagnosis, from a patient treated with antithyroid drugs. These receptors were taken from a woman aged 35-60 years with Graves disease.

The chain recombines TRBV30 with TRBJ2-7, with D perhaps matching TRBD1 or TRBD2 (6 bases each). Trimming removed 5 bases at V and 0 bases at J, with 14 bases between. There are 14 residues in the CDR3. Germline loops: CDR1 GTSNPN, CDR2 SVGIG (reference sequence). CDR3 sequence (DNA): TGTGCCTGGGCTAAGGGGGGCAGCTCCTACGAGCAGTACTTC. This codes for CAWAKGGSSYEQYF.

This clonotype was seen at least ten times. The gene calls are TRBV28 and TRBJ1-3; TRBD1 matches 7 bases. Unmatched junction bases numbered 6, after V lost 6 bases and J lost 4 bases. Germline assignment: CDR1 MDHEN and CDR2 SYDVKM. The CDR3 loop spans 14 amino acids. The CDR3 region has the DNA TGTGCCAGCAGAAGACAGGGTGGCGGAAACACCATATATTTT. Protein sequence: CASRRQGGGNTIYF.

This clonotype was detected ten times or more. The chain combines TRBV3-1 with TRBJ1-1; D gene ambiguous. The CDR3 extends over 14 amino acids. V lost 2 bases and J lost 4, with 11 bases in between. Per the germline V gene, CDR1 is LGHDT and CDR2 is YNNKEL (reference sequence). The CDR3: CASSQKGWGTEAFF. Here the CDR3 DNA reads TGTGCCAGCAGCCAAAAGGGCTGGGGCACTGAAGCTTTCTTT.

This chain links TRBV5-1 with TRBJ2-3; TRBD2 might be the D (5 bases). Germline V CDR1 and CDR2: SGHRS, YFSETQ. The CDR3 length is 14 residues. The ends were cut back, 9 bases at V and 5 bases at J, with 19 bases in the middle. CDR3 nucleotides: TGCGCCACCTCAAACTCCGGAGGATTAGATACGCAGTATTTT. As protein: CATSNSGGLDTQYF.

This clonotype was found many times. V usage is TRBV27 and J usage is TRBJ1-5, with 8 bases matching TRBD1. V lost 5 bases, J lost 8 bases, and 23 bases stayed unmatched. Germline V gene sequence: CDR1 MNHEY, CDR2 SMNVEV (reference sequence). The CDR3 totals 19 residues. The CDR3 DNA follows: TGTGCCAGCAGTCTTCCTTGTCCCCGTCGCCAGGGACAGGAGAAGCCCCAGCATTTT. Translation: CASSLPCPRRQGQEKPQHF.